This T cell receptor (beta chain) was profiled in a study of blood T cell repertoires in COVID-19. This CDR3 has 14 residues. Germline loops: CDR1 MNHEY, CDR2 SVGAGI. V was cut by 7 bases and J by 6 bases, with 19 bases left in between. Measured with immunoSEQ multiplex PCR; TCRdb has only the in-frame clones, and not every one. The sample holds fewer than 250,000 clones, about nine tenths seen once. V and J are TRBV6-5 and TRBJ2-7, with D perhaps matching TRBD2 (6 bases). The sequence was collected from a man over 45 with COVID-19, enrolled during active disease. The sample taken for sequencing was peripheral blood. The CDR3 nucleotides are TGTGCCAGCAAAAGGATTTCGGGAGAGGGCGAGCAGTACTTC. Protein product: CASKRISGEGEQYF.